This note documents a single T cell receptor beta chain sequence. The repertoire was sequenced with immunoSEQ multiplex PCR; TCRdb's copy has only in-frame clones and lacks some. The sample contains 100,000 to 150,000 clones, around 90% of which appear only once. The data originate from a study of control samples from healthy donors and cancer patients. The CDR3 has 21 residues. The V segment lost 1 base and the J segment 0 bases; nucleotides outside the gene matches: 20. CDR1 SGDLS and CDR2 YYNGEE come from the germline V gene. The sequence derives from a man between 18 and 35 years old in good health. Sequencing input: blood. V and J are TRBV9 and TRBJ2-7; TRBD1 aligns across 9 bases. CDR3 sequence reads: CASSVSTPTGQGLSPSYEQYF. CDR3 coding DNA: TGTGCCAGCAGCGTAAGTACCCCGACGGGACAGGGTCTTTCTCCCTCCTACGAGCAGTACTTC. Looking up the rest from reference TRBV9 and TRBJ2-7 gives the full variable domain: DSGVTQTPKHLITATGQRVTLRCSPRSGDLSVYWYQQSLDQGLQFLIQYYNGEERAKGNILERFSAQQFPDLHSELNLSSLELGDSALYFCASSVSTPTGQGLSPSYEQYFGPGTRLTVT.